These 27 T cell receptor beta chains were all obtained from the same sample, sequenced in a study of human T cells and chemical hapten exposure. The time point: patch test 3, about 24 weeks after DPC sensitization. As to treatment: therapeutic diphenylcyclopropenone sensitization with weekly scalp DPC. TCRdb reprocessed the RACE reads with MiXCR, giving one entry per CDR3 protein. This sample yields 150,000 to 200,000 distinct CDR3 sequences, of which 24% are seen a single time; about 2.3% belongs to the top ten. The sequencing here drew on whole blood, taken in connection with sensitization to the hapten diphenylcyclopropenone (DPC). The receptor source for this set is a middle-aged woman with alopecia areata. Some clones in this sample may be carry-over from other donors' samples.

This rearrangement joins TRBV4-3 to TRBJ1-5, with TRBD1 as a possible D gene (6 bases). CDR3 length: 14 residues. Trimming shortened V by 4 bases and J by 4 bases, and 11 bases separated the two germline ends. CDR1 LGHNA and CDR2 YSLEER come from the germline V gene. The CDR3 spells CASSLTRGNQPQHF. In DNA form, the CDR3 reads TGCGCCAGCAGCCTCACGAGGGGGAATCAGCCCCAGCATTTT.

V is TRBV6-5 and J is TRBJ1-6, with 7 bases that match TRBD1. The CDR3 has 15 residues. Per germline, CDR1 MNHEY and CDR2 SVGAGI. Trimming at V came to 8 bases and at J to 9 bases, leaving 13 bases not matched to a gene. The CDR3: CASSRSGTDGSPLHF. CDR3 nucleotide sequence: TGTGCCAGCTCGAGATCCGGGACAGACGGTTCACCCCTCCACTTT.

V usage is TRBV6-5 and J usage is TRBJ1-4, with D possibly TRBD1 on 6 matching bases. Trimming removed 4 bases at V and 8 bases at J, with 23 bases between. Germline loops: CDR1 MNHEY, CDR2 SVGAGI. The CDR3 is 17 residues long. This chain's CDR3 is CASSWGLGARGWEKLFF. CDR3 DNA: TGTGCCAGCAGTTGGGGCCTGGGGGCGCGAGGTTGGGAAAAACTGTTTTTT.

The chain has TRBV7-2 and TRBJ2-5; 7 positions agree with TRBD1. CDR1 and CDR2 from the germline V gene are SGHTA and FQGNSA. There are 13 residues in the CDR3. Losses at the gene ends were 5 bases for V and 2 bases for J; bases not matched to a gene: 2. CDR3 in amino acids: CASSQGQQETQYF. CDR3 coding DNA: TGTGCCAGCAGCCAGGGACAGCAAGAGACCCAGTACTTC.

CDR3: CSVAPPGDPSNQPQHF. CDR3 DNA: TGCAGCGTTGCCCCACCAGGGGACCCTAGCAATCAGCCCCAGCATTTT. The chain employs TRBV29-1 and TRBJ1-5; tentative D call: TRBD1 (6 bases). Trimming shortened V by 4 bases and J by 0 bases, and 16 bases separated the two germline ends. The CDR3 is 16 amino acids. Per the germline V gene, CDR1 is SQVTM and CDR2 is ANQGSEA.

A few counts support this clonotype. This chain uses TRBV11-2 with TRBJ2-1; TRBD2 aligns across 8 bases. The V segment lost 4 bases and the J segment 8 bases; nucleotides outside the gene matches: 7. This CDR3 comprises 14 residues. The germline V gene encodes CDR1 SGHAT and CDR2 FQNNGV. Here the CDR3 reads CASSSGTSRHEQFF. In DNA form, the CDR3 reads TGTGCCAGCAGCTCCGGGACTAGTAGGCATGAGCAGTTCTTC.

This chain connects TRBV4-1 to TRBJ1-2; 8 bases are shared with TRBD1. The trim removed 4 bases at V and 4 bases at J, leaving 14 bases unmatched. Per germline, CDR1 MGHRA and CDR2 YSYEKL. The CDR3 covers 17 residues. For the CDR3, the DNA is TGCGCCAGCAGCCGCCGATCTGGACAGGGTGGGGTCTATGGCTACACCTTC. Protein: CASSRRSGQGGVYGYTF.

Only a few counts were recorded for this clonotype. The chain employs TRBV21-1 and TRBJ1-6. TRBV21-1 is flagged as a pseudogene. The CDR3 contains 17 residues. The CDR3 DNA follows: TGTGCCAGCAGCAAAATTCGTCCGGGACTGATAAATTCACCCCTCCACTTT. It is translated as CASSKIRPGLINSPLHF.

DNA of the CDR3: TGTGCCAGCAGGACCTCCCAGGGAAGCAATGAGCAGTTCTTC. This gives the protein CASRTSQGSNEQFF. J is TRBJ2-1 and V is TRBV7-8; a weak D match, TRBD1 (5 bases). This CDR3 contains 14 residues. Germline values: CDR1 SGHVS, CDR2 FQNEAQ. V lost 6 bases and J lost 6, with 15 bases in between.

This chain uses TRBV9 with TRBJ2-5, with 9 nucleotides matching TRBD2. Per the germline V gene, CDR1 is SGDLS and CDR2 is YYNGEE. V lost 2 bases, J lost 6 bases, and 5 bases stayed unmatched. The CDR3 is 14 amino acids. The CDR3 sequence: CASSVSGRLQTQYF. The CDR3 DNA reads TGTGCCAGCAGCGTCAGCGGGAGGTTGCAGACCCAGTACTTC.

This clonotype was counted only a few times. The rearrangement uses TRBV27 and TRBJ1-1; 9 positions match TRBD1. Germline values: CDR1 MNHEY, CDR2 SMNVEV (reference sequence). The CDR3 is 16 residues long. The trim removed 0 bases at V and 1 base at J, leaving 3 bases unmatched. The CDR3 here is CASSLSYRGPNTEAFF. The CDR3 DNA sequence: TGTGCCAGCAGTTTATCGTACAGGGGGCCGAACACTGAAGCTTTCTTT.

The chain joins TRBV20-1 to TRBJ2-1; D perhaps matches TRBD1 (6 bases). The V and J ends lost 4 bases and 0 bases respectively, with 10 bases between them. Germline loops: CDR1 DFQATT, CDR2 SNEGSKA (reference sequence). The CDR3 sequence is 14 residues long. CDR3 bases: TGCAGTGCTATGGACAGAAGCTCCTACAATGAGCAGTTCTTC. Translation: CSAMDRSSYNEQFF.

This chain uses TRBV20-1 with TRBJ2-5; D gene uncertain. Trimming left V 3 bases short and J 2 bases short, with 7 bases between. Germline lookup yields CDR1 DFQATT and CDR2 SNEGSKA (reference sequence). The CDR3 length is 12 residues. In nucleotides, the CDR3 is TGCAGTGCTAGGGGTCTACAAGAGACCCAGTACTTC. Translation: CSARGLQETQYF.

The rearrangement links TRBV7-9 to TRBJ1-5; weak D call: TRBD1 (6 bases). This CDR3 is 15 amino acids long. Germline V gene data show CDR1 as SEHNR and CDR2 as FQNEAQ (reference sequence). Trimming removed 5 bases at V and 6 bases at J, with 17 bases between. CDR3 nucleotide sequence: TGTGCCAGCAGCCTCGCAACGGCCAGGGGTCAGCCCCAGCATTTT. It specifies CASSLATARGQPQHF.

The V and J genes are TRBV7-9 and TRBJ2-7, with D unclear. The V end was cut by 5 bases, the J end by 4 bases, with 15 bases between. The CDR3 spans 14 residues. Germline CDR1 SEHNR, CDR2 FQNEAQ (reference sequence). The CDR3 region is CASSLSHVPYEQYF. CDR3 nucleotide sequence: TGTGCCAGCAGCCTTTCCCACGTACCTTACGAGCAGTACTTC.

This clonotype was observed a few times. The chain has TRBV5-1 and TRBJ2-1; TRBD2 matches 9 bases. J lost 2 bases, V lost 3 bases, and 9 bases had no gene match. Looked up from germline, CDR1 is SGHRS and CDR2 is YFSETQ. The CDR3 contains 17 residues. As DNA, the CDR3 is TGCGCCAGCAGCTCGGGGAGCCTAGCGGGACCCTACAATGAGCAGTTCTTC. Its protein is CASSSGSLAGPYNEQFF.

V is TRBV28 and J is TRBJ1-2; D might be TRBD1 (5 bases). The V and J ends lost 5 bases and 9 bases respectively, with 19 bases between them. CDR1 is MDHEN, CDR2 SYDVKM, per germline. This CDR3 comprises 14 residues. The DNA of the CDR3 is TGTGCCAGCAGTATGGCGGGACGGCTCGCGAGCTACACCTTC. Translating it yields CASSMAGRLASYTF.

This clonotype was seen only a few times. The chain recombines TRBV5-1 with TRBJ2-7; 8 nucleotides match TRBD1. The CDR3 is 13 residues long. Germline CDR1 and CDR2: SGHRS and YFSETQ. Germline trimming cut 6 bases from V and 3 bases from J; bases unmatched to any gene: 5. This chain's CDR3 is CASNTGQDYEQYF. The CDR3 region has the DNA TGCGCCAGCAATACGGGACAGGACTACGAGCAGTACTTC. The whole variable domain, filled in from reference TRBV5-1 and TRBJ2-7, reads KAGVTQTPRYLIKTRGQQVTLSCSPISGHRSVSWYQQTPGQGLQFLFEYFSETQRNKGNFPGRFSGRQFSNSRSEMNVSTLELGDSALYLCASNTGQDYEQYFGPGTRLTVT.

This clonotype was seen a handful of times. The chain recombines TRBV10-3 with TRBJ2-7; TRBD1 aligns across 7 bases. Per germline, CDR1 ENHRY and CDR2 SYGVKD. Unmatched junction bases numbered 5, after V lost 3 bases and J lost 3 bases. The CDR3 covers 14 residues. CDR3 loop: CAISDETGLYEQYF. In nucleotides, the CDR3 is TGTGCCATCAGTGACGAGACAGGGCTCTACGAGCAGTACTTC.

This sequence joins TRBV7-2 and TRBJ2-3, with 7 bases matching TRBD2. The junction had 4 bases not matched to a gene; V was cut back by 3 bases and J by 1 base. Per the germline V gene, CDR1 is SGHTA and CDR2 is FQGNSA. The length of the CDR3 is 15 residues. The CDR3 here is CASSFMGGGTDTQYF. The CDR3 nucleotides read TGTGCCAGCAGCTTTATGGGAGGGGGCACAGATACGCAGTATTTT.

This clonotype occurred a few times. The chain employs TRBV6-5 and TRBJ2-5; D uncertain. Trimming stripped 0 bases from V and 1 base from J, with 9 bases between. Germline CDR1 and CDR2: MNHEY and SVGAGI. There are 15 residues in the CDR3. In DNA, the CDR3 is TGTGCCAGCAGTTACTCGGGTAGGCTCCAAGAGACCCAGTACTTC. This codes for CASSYSGRLQETQYF.

The chain carries TRBV20-1 and TRBJ1-1; 9 bases agree with TRBD1. Germline V gene lookup returns CDR1 DFQATT and CDR2 SNEGSKA (reference sequence). This CDR3 is 13 amino acids long. J gave up 6 bases and V 6 bases, and 8 bases lay outside the gene matches. As DNA, the CDR3 is TGCAGTGCCCTAATCGGACAGGGGTCTGAAGCTTTCTTT. This sequence encodes CSALIGQGSEAFF.

There are many counts of this clonotype. The chain couples TRBV20-1 to TRBJ2-1, with D uncertain. V gave up 0 bases and J gave up 8 bases, with 14 bases separating them. This CDR3 spans 14 amino acids. Germline V gene lookup returns CDR1 DFQATT and CDR2 SNEGSKA (reference sequence). The CDR3 DNA sequence: TGCAGTGCTAGAGATATGGCGGTAGGAGATGAGCAGTTCTTC. This gives the protein CSARDMAVGDEQFF.

This rearrangement joins TRBV11-1 to TRBJ2-5; unclear D gene. This CDR3 region has 15 residues. From germline, CDR1 is SGHAT and CDR2 FQDESV (reference sequence). V was cut by 4 bases and J by 5 bases, with 17 bases left in between. The CDR3 reads CASSSKPVADETQYF. As DNA, the CDR3 is TGTGCCAGCAGCTCTAAGCCGGTGGCCGATGAGACCCAGTACTTC.

This clonotype has just a few counts. This rearrangement joins TRBV5-1 to TRBJ2-7; D tentatively fits TRBD1 or TRBD2 (5 bases each). CDR1 SGHRS and CDR2 YFSETQ come from the germline V gene. The CDR3 runs 15 residues. V was cut by 1 base and J by 0 bases, with 11 bases left in between. Here the CDR3 DNA reads TGCGCCAGCAGCTTGTGGGGACCTAACTCCTACGAGCAGTACTTC. This gives the protein CASSLWGPNSYEQYF. Drawing the rest from reference TRBV5-1 and TRBJ2-7, the complete variable domain is KAGVTQTPRYLIKTRGQQVTLSCSPISGHRSVSWYQQTPGQGLQFLFEYFSETQRNKGNFPGRFSGRQFSNSRSEMNVSTLELGDSALYLCASSLWGPNSYEQYFGPGTRLTVT.

Many counts were recorded for this clonotype. V is TRBV7-2 and J is TRBJ2-3; D is ambiguous. The CDR3 has 12 residues. In germline, CDR1 is SGHTA, CDR2 FQGNSA. V was cut by 5 bases and J by 7 bases, with 10 bases left in between. Here the CDR3 DNA reads TGTGCCAGCAGCCAAGACGGATATACGCAGTATTTT. This gives the protein CASSQDGYTQYF.

The rearrangement links TRBV5-1 to TRBJ2-1; TRBD2 agrees at 10 bases. The CDR3 loop spans 16 amino acids. Per the germline V gene, CDR1 is SGHRS and CDR2 is YFSETQ. J gave up 6 bases and V 0 bases, and 6 bases lay outside the gene matches. CDR3 amino acids: CASSLVAGGHINEQFF. The CDR3, as DNA: TGCGCCAGCAGCTTGGTAGCGGGAGGCCACATCAATGAGCAGTTCTTC.